The sequence of this T cell receptor (beta chain) was determined in a study of T cells after yellow fever vaccination. General study findings and limits: When the response was secondary, it was weaker but reached its peak faster, day 5 versus 15.

The CDR3 is made up of 14 amino acids. Germline values: CDR1 SGHRS, CDR2 YFSETQ. Trimming removed 1 base from V and 8 bases from J, with 10 bases in between. This clonotype was seen a handful of times. Antigen unknown. TCR cDNA, made by 5'RACE template switching, carried an added universal primer site and UMIs. TCRdb reprocessed the 5' RACE reads with MiXCR, giving one entry per CDR3 protein. The sample lists hundreds of thousands of distinct CDR3 sequences; about 8.3% were seen once. This TCR was sampled from a man between 18 and 29 years old who received the YFV17D yellow fever vaccine. The starting material was PBMCs, obtained 35 to 50 days after the first yellow fever vaccination. The chain combines TRBV5-1 with TRBJ1-6, with a tentative D call TRBD1 (6 bases). The CDR3 here is CASSLWTEDSPLHF. DNA of the CDR3: TGCGCCAGCAGCTTGTGGACAGAGGATTCACCCCTCCACTTT.